This TCR beta chain was documented in a study of cytomegalovirus exposure and HLA in healthy donors. The CDR3 consists of 16 residues. The germline V gene encodes CDR1 SGHVS and CDR2 FQNEAQ. V was shortened by 7 bases and J by 4 bases, with 22 bases between the two germline ends. This clone occurred once. Data came from immunoSEQ multiplex PCR; TCRdb stores just in-frame clones and leaves some out. The sample has some 310,000 clones; roughly 88% are singletons. The V call is TRBV7-8, the J call TRBJ1-2; the D gene is possibly TRBD1 (6 bases). The receptor was derived from a man aged 25-40 years in good health and CMV-seronegative. Sequencing was carried out using PBMCs. The CDR3 DNA sequence: TGTGCCAGCACCGAGCGGTGGGCCCAGGGGCCCTATGGCTACACCTTC. It codes for CASTERWAQGPYGYTF.